The next 19 T cell receptor beta chains were all read from a single sample in a study of identical twins. TCRdb re-analysed the 5' RACE reads in MiXCR, keeping a single row per CDR3 protein. The repertoire consists of a few hundred thousand distinct CDR3 sequences, with roughly 8% occurring once and the leading ten covering less than 4%. The same specimen was also included in a second study, on yellow fever vaccine responses in identical twins.

Material: CD8+ T cells sorted from blood. All receptors come from a young woman in good health.

The J gene is TRBJ2-1, the V gene TRBV5-1; 7 positions agree with TRBD1. This CDR3 comprises 15 residues. Trimming at V came to 4 bases and at J to 5 bases, leaving 9 bases not matched to a gene. Per the germline V gene, CDR1 is SGHRS and CDR2 is YFSETQ. The CDR3 sequence: CASSRAAGGNNEQFF. In DNA, the CDR3 is TGCGCCAGCAGCCGGGCGGCAGGGGGTAACAATGAGCAGTTCTTC. The variable domain in full, completed from reference TRBV5-1 and TRBJ2-1, reads KAGVTQTPRYLIKTRGQQVTLSCSPISGHRSVSWYQQTPGQGLQFLFEYFSETQRNKGNFPGRFSGRQFSNSRSEMNVSTLELGDSALYLCASSRAAGGNNEQFFGPGTRLTVL.

This clonotype was seen a handful of times. The gene calls are TRBV7-2 and TRBJ2-7, with 7 bases that match TRBD2. This CDR3 has 14 amino acids. Per germline, CDR1 SGHTA and CDR2 FQGNSA. Trimming cost V 2 bases and J 3 bases; bases outside gene matches: 4. The CDR3 DNA sequence: TGTGCCAGCAGCTTACGAGCGGGGTACTACGAGCAGTACTTC. It translates to CASSLRAGYYEQYF.

This clonotype was found a few times. V usage is TRBV6-1 and J usage is TRBJ2-1; 8 nucleotides match TRBD1. V lost 6 bases and J lost 1; bases outside the gene matches: 8. CDR3 length equals 16 residues. The germline V gene encodes CDR1 MNHNS and CDR2 SASEGT. In DNA form, the CDR3 reads TGTGCCAGCAGCCCTCCGGACAGGGCTTCCTACAATGAGCAGTTCTTC. This translates into CASSPPDRASYNEQFF.

In its sample, this clonotype was seen a few times. The V gene is TRBV20-1, the J gene TRBJ2-3; possibly TRBD1 or TRBD2 for D (5 bases each). In germline, CDR1 is DFQATT, CDR2 SNEGSKA (reference sequence). The CDR3 consists of 15 residues. V lost 2 bases, J lost 5 bases, and 17 bases lay in between. The CDR3 protein is CSARTRDLRIDTQYF. CDR3 nucleotides: TGCAGTGCTAGAACACGGGACCTTCGTATAGATACGCAGTATTTT.

V and J are TRBV4-3 and TRBJ2-1; 8 nucleotides align to TRBD2. Germline CDR1 is LGHNA and CDR2 is YSLEER. CDR3 length: 17 amino acids. The trim removed 0 bases at V and 2 bases at J, leaving 6 bases unmatched. CDR3: CASSQDTSGAPYNEQFF. The CDR3 nucleotides read TGCGCCAGCAGCCAAGACACTAGCGGAGCTCCCTACAATGAGCAGTTCTTC.

This clonotype was picked up many times. CDR3 nucleotides: TGTGCCAGCAGTTTGGGTCTAGCGGGCTACAATGAGCAGTTCTTC. It yields the protein CASSLGLAGYNEQFF. V usage is TRBV28 and J usage is TRBJ2-1, with 8 bases lining up with TRBD2. Unmatched junction bases numbered 4, after V lost 3 bases and J lost 3 bases. Per the germline V gene, CDR1 is MDHEN and CDR2 is SYDVKM. This CDR3 comprises 15 residues.

This clonotype came up many times. J is TRBJ2-3 and V is TRBV12-3 or TRBV12-4; 9 nucleotides match TRBD2. The CDR3 has 12 amino acids. V was pared by 11 bases and J by 5 bases, with 5 bases of the junction left unmatched. The CDR3 DNA reads TGTGCCGGCGGCGGGGGGGTAGATACGCAGTATTTT. Its protein is CAGGGGVDTQYF.

This chain links TRBV12-3 or TRBV12-4 with TRBJ2-4, with D possibly called TRBD1 or TRBD2 (5 bases each). V shed 4 bases and J shed 0 bases, with 7 bases lying between them. The CDR3 covers 14 residues. CDR3 loop: CASSYGGAKNIQYF. CDR3 DNA: TGTGCCAGCAGTTATGGGGGAGCCAAAAACATTCAGTACTTC.

This clonotype was seen repeatedly, ten times or more. The gene calls are TRBV11-1 and TRBJ2-1; TRBD2 matches 13 bases. The CDR3 is 20 residues long. J lost 7 bases, V lost 1 base, and 16 bases had no gene match. Germline values: CDR1 SGHAT, CDR2 FQDESV (reference sequence). The CDR3 nucleotides are TGTGCCAGCAGCTTAGGGGCCCTATCCGGGACTAGCGGGATTTGGAATGAGCAGTTCTTC. Translated, it gives CASSLGALSGTSGIWNEQFF.

This chain uses TRBV7-6 with TRBJ2-5, with 8 bases lining up with TRBD1. Germline V gives CDR1 SGHVS, CDR2 FNYEAQ. V shed 2 bases and J 0 bases; nucleotides not matched to a gene: 5. This CDR3 has 16 amino acids. The CDR3 DNA is TGTGCCAGCAGCTTATGGGGCAGGGGGCACCAAGAGACCCAGTACTTC. Its protein is CASSLWGRGHQETQYF.

In its sample, this clonotype was seen a few times. This chain joins TRBV20-1 and TRBJ2-7; the match to TRBD1 covers 7 bases. Trimming at V came to 6 bases and at J to 1 base, leaving 6 bases not matched to a gene. Germline CDR1 and CDR2: DFQATT and SNEGSKA (reference sequence). There are 13 residues in the CDR3. CDR3 amino acids: CSAPDRVSYEQYF. CDR3 nucleotide sequence: TGCAGTGCACCTGACAGGGTTTCCTACGAGCAGTACTTC.

This clonotype was seen ten or more times. The rearrangement uses TRBV29-1 and TRBJ2-1, with D possibly TRBD1 on 6 matching bases. There are 13 residues in the CDR3. Trimming cost V 7 bases and J 4 bases, with 14 bases left between them. Germline assignment: CDR1 SQVTM and CDR2 ANQGSEA. This chain's CDR3 is CSALRGQYNEQFF. The CDR3 bases are TGCAGCGCCTTGCGAGGACAGTACAATGAGCAGTTCTTC.

In its sample, this clonotype was seen many times. The rearrangement uses TRBV4-3 and TRBJ2-7, with 12 bases that match TRBD1. The CDR3 extends over 17 amino acids. Looked up from germline, CDR1 is LGHNA and CDR2 is YSLEER. J was trimmed by 6 bases and V by 2 bases; bases with no gene match: 11. The DNA of the CDR3 is TGCGCCAGCAGCCAACAGGTATTCGGGACAGGGGGCTCCGAGCAGTACTTC. It codes for CASSQQVFGTGGSEQYF.

This clonotype has ten or more counts. The J gene is TRBJ2-1, the V gene TRBV20-1, with 10 bases aligning to TRBD2. Germline V gene lookup returns CDR1 DFQATT and CDR2 SNEGSKA (reference sequence). V was clipped by 0 bases and J by 9 bases; unmatched bases: 8. The CDR3 totals 15 residues. The CDR3 region has the DNA TGCAGTGCTAGAGAACTAGCGGGATTTCATTTTGAGCAGTTCTTC. This gives the protein CSARELAGFHFEQFF.

V usage is TRBV7-8 and J usage is TRBJ2-7; 12 nucleotides align to TRBD2. This CDR3 spans 16 amino acids. Germline lookup yields CDR1 SGHVS and CDR2 FQNEAQ. J gave up 5 bases and V 2 bases, and 7 bases lay outside the gene matches. In DNA, the CDR3 is TGTGCCAGCAGCTTACCCCTAGCGGGAGGGCCTGACGAGCAGTACTTC. Amino acids: CASSLPLAGGPDEQYF.

The chain has TRBV11-2 and TRBJ2-1; 11 bases are shared with TRBD2. There are 16 residues in the CDR3. With 5 bases clipped from V and 7 bases from J, the junction kept 10 bases outside the gene matches. Germline CDR1 reads SGHAT; CDR2 reads FQNNGV. The CDR3 DNA reads as TGTGCCAGCAGCCTCCCAGCTAGCGGGAGGTGGAATGAGCAGTTCTTC. Translation gives CASSLPASGRWNEQFF.

The chain uses TRBV29-1 and TRBJ2-4; D remains ambiguous. V dropped 4 bases and J dropped 5 bases, with 9 bases sitting between them. The CDR3 is 12 amino acids. Looked up from germline, CDR1 is SQVTM and CDR2 is ANQGSEA. CDR3 region: CSVGSGQNIQYF. DNA for the CDR3: TGCAGCGTTGGCTCGGGCCAAAACATTCAGTACTTC.

This clonotype was observed many times. This chain connects TRBV29-1 to TRBJ2-2, with D unclear. This CDR3 comprises 13 residues. V lost 4 bases and J 1 base, leaving 7 bases between the germline ends. Germline V gene lookup returns CDR1 SQVTM and CDR2 ANQGSEA. In DNA, the CDR3 is TGCAGCGTTGCCCCACAGAACACCGGGGAGCTGTTTTTT. Translation: CSVAPQNTGELFF.

This clonotype was seen a handful of times. The J gene is TRBJ2-7, the V gene TRBV20-1; the match to TRBD2 covers 7 bases. The CDR3 is made up of 13 amino acids. CDR1 and CDR2 (germline): DFQATT, SNEGSKA (reference sequence). V trimming: 6 bases; J trimming: 0 bases; junction bases outside the gene matches: 5. The CDR3 spells CSAAGTNSYEQYF. CDR3 in DNA: TGCAGTGCGGCAGGGACTAACTCCTACGAGCAGTACTTC.